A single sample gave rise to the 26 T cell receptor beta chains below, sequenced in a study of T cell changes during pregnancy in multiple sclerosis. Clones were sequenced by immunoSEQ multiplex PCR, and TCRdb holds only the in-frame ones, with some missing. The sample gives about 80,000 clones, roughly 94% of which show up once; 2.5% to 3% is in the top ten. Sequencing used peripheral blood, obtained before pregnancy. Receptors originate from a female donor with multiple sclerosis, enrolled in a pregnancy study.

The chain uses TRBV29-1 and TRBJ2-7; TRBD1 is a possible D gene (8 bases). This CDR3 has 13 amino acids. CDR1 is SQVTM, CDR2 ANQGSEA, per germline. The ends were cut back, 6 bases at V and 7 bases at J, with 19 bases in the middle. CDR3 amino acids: CSVQGGPWGEQYF. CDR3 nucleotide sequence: TGCAGCGTACAGGGGGGGCCCTGGGGGGAGCAGTACTTC.

The CDR3 spells CASSSDRREQFF. In DNA form, the CDR3 reads TGTGCCAGCAGCTCGGACAGGAGGGAGCAGTTCTTC. The chain has TRBV7-9 and TRBJ2-1; 7 nucleotides align to TRBD1. The CDR3 runs to 12 residues. Germline loops: CDR1 SEHNR, CDR2 FQNEAQ (reference sequence). Trimming took 4 bases from V and 10 from J; bases not matched to a gene: 4.

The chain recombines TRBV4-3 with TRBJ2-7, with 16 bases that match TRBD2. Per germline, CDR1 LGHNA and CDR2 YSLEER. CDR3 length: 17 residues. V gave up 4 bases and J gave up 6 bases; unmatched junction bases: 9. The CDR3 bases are TGCGCCAGCAGCCTCTCTCCGGGACTAGCGGGAGGGGGCGAGCAGTACTTC. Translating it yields CASSLSPGLAGGGEQYF.

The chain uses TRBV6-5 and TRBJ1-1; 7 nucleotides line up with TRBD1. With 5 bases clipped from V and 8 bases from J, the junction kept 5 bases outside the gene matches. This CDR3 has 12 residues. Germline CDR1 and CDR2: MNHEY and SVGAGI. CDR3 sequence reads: CASSRLRGEAFF. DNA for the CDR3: TGTGCCAGCAGTCGACTCAGGGGGGAAGCTTTCTTT.

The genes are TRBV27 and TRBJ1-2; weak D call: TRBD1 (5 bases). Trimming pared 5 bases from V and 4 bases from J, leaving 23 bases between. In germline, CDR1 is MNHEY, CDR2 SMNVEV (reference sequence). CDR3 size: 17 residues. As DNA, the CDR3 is TGTGCCAGCAGTCGTAACAGGCAACGGTTCGATTTCTATGGCTACACCTTC. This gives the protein CASSRNRQRFDFYGYTF.

The CDR3 DNA reads TGTGCCAGCAGCCGTCCCGGGACAGGGGTTTCGGGCACAGATACGCAGTATTTT. Encoded protein: CASSRPGTGVSGTDTQYF. The gene calls are TRBV7-9 and TRBJ2-3; 10 bases agree with TRBD1. The trim removed 5 bases at V and 1 base at J, leaving 12 bases unmatched. The CDR3 has 18 amino acids. Germline CDR1 reads SEHNR; CDR2 reads FQNEAQ (reference sequence). Together with reference TRBV7-9 and TRBJ2-3, the CDR3 gives the full variable domain: DTGVSQNPRHKITKRGQNVTFRCDPISEHNRLYWYRQTLGQGPEFLTYFQNEAQLEKSRLLSDRFSAERPKGSFSTLEIQRTEQGDSAMYLCASSRPGTGVSGTDTQYFGPGTRLTVL.

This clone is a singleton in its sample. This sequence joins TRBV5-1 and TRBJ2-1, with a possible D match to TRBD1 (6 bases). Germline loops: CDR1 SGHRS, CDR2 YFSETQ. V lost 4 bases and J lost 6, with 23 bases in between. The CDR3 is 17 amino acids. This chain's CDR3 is CASSPGYGRGLGNEQFF. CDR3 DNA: TGCGCCAGCAGCCCAGGATATGGCAGGGGTTTGGGCAATGAGCAGTTCTTC.

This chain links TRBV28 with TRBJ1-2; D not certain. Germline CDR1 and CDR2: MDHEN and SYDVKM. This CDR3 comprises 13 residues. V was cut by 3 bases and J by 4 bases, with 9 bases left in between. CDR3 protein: CASSFPTVYGYTF. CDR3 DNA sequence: TGTGCCAGCAGTTTCCCCACGGTCTATGGCTACACCTTC.

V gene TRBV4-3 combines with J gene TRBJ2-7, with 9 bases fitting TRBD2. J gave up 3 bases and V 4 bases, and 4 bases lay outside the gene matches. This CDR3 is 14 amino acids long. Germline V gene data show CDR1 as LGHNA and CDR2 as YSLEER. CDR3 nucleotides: TGCGCCAGCAGCCGCGCGACTAGCGGCTACGAGCAGTACTTC. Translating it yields CASSRATSGYEQYF.

CDR3 amino acids: CSAALKTQYF. Here the CDR3 DNA reads TGCAGTGCTGCCCTAAAGACCCAGTACTTC. This chain joins TRBV20-1 and TRBJ2-5, with unresolved D. The CDR3 is 10 amino acids. Germline assignment: CDR1 DFQATT and CDR2 SNEGSKA (reference sequence). V was pared by 5 bases and J by 6 bases, with 7 bases between.

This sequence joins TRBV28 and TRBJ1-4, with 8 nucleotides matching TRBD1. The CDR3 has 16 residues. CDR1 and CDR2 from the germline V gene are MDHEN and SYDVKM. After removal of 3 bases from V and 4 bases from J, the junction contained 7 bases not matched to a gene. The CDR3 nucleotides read TGTGCCAGCAGTTTCGGGCAGGGGGCGAGTAATGAAAAACTGTTTTTT. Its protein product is CASSFGQGASNEKLFF.

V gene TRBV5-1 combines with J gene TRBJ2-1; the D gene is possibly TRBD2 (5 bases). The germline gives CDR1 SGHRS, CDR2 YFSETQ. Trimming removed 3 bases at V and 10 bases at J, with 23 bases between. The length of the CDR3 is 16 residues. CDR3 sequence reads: CASSSLGSLLVMEQFF. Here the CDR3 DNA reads TGCGCCAGCAGCTCCCTCGGTTCGCTACTAGTGATGGAGCAGTTCTTC.

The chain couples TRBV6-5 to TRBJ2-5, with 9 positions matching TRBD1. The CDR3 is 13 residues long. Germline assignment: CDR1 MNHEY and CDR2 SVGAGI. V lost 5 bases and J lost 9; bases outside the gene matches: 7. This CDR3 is CASSVGQGDAQYF. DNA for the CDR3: TGTGCCAGCAGTGTGGGACAGGGAGATGCCCAGTACTTC.

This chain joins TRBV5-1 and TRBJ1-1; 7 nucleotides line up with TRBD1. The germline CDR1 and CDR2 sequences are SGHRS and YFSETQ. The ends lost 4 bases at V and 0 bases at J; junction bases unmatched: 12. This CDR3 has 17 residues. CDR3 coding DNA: TGCGCCAGCAGCCATACCGACAGGGTTTACATGAACACTGAAGCTTTCTTT. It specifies CASSHTDRVYMNTEAFF. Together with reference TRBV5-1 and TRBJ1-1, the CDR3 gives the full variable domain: KAGVTQTPRYLIKTRGQQVTLSCSPISGHRSVSWYQQTPGQGLQFLFEYFSETQRNKGNFPGRFSGRQFSNSRSEMNVSTLELGDSALYLCASSHTDRVYMNTEAFFGQGTRLTVV.

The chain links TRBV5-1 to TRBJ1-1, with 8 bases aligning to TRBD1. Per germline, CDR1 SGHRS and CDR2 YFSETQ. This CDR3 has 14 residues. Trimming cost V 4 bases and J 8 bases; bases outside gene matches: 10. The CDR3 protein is CASSTRQGPGEAFF. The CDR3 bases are TGCGCCAGCAGCACCAGACAGGGGCCAGGAGAAGCTTTCTTT.

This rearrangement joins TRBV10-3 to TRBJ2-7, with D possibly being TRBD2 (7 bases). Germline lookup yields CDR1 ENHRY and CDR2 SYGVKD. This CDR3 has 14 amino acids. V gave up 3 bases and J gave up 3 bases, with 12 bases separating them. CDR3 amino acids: CAISEGGDLYEQYF. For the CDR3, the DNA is TGTGCCATCAGTGAAGGGGGGGATCTCTACGAGCAGTACTTC.

CDR3 DNA: TGTGCTAGTGGTTCAACGTTGGGACAGGGGGCGGCATATGAGCAGTTCTTC. Its translation: CASGSTLGQGAAYEQFF. The chain recombines TRBV12-5 with TRBJ2-1; 12 bases fit TRBD1. The germline gives CDR1 LGHNT, CDR2 FRNRAP. V shed 4 bases and J 8 bases; nucleotides not matched to a gene: 12. This CDR3 region has 17 residues.

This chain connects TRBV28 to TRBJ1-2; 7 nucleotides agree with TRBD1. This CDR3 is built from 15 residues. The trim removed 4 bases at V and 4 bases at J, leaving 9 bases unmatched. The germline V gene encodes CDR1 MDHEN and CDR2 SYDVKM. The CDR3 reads CASSSTRGLPYGYTF. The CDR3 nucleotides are TGTGCCAGCAGTTCCACAAGGGGGCTGCCCTATGGCTACACCTTC.

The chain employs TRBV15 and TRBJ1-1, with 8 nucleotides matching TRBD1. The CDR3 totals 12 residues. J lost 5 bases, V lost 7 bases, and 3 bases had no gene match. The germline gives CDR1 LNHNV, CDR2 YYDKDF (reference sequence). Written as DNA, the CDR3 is TGTGCCACCAAACAGGGGGAAACTGAAGCTTTCTTT. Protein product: CATKQGETEAFF.

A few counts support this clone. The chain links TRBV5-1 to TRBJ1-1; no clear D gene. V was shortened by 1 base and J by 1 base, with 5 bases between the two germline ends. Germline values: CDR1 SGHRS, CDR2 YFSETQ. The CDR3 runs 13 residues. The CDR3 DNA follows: TGCGCCAGCAGCTTGCTTTGGAACACTGAAGCTTTCTTT. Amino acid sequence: CASSLLWNTEAFF.

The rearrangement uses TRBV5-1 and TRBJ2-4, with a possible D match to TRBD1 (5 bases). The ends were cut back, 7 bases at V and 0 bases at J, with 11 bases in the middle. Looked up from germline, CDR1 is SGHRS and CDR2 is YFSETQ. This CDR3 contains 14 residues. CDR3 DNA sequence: TGCGCCAGCTCCTTCGACAGAGCCAAAAACATTCAGTACTTC. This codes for CASSFDRAKNIQYF. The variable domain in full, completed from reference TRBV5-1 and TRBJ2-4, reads KAGVTQTPRYLIKTRGQQVTLSCSPISGHRSVSWYQQTPGQGLQFLFEYFSETQRNKGNFPGRFSGRQFSNSRSEMNVSTLELGDSALYLCASSFDRAKNIQYFGAGTRLSVL.

CDR3: CASSIGTANYGYTF. CDR3 sequence (DNA): TGTGCCAGCAGTATAGGGACAGCTAACTATGGCTACACCTTC. The genes are TRBV6-1 and TRBJ1-2; 7 nucleotides line up with TRBD1. CDR1 and CDR2 from the germline V gene are MNHNS and SASEGT. The CDR3 loop spans 14 amino acids. The trim removed 5 bases at V and 0 bases at J, leaving 3 bases unmatched.

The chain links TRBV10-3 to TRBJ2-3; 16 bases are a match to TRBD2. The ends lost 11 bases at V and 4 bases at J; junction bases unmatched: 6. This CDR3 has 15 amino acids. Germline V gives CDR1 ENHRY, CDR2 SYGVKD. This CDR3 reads CASGTSGRAADTQYF. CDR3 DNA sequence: TGTGCCTCCGGGACTAGCGGGAGGGCCGCAGATACGCAGTATTTT.

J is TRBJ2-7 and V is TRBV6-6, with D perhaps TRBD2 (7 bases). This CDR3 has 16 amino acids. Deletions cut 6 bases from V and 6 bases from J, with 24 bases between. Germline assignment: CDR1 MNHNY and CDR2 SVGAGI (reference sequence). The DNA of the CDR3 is TGTGCCAGCAGCCCCTGGGAGGGCCAGGGGCTCAGCGAGCAGTACTTC. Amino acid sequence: CASSPWEGQGLSEQYF.

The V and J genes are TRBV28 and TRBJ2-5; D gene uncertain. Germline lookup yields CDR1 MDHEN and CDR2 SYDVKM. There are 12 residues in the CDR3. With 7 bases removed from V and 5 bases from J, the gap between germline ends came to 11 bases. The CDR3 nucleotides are TGTGCCAGCAAGAAAGTCAGGGAGACCCAGTACTTC. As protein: CASKKVRETQYF.

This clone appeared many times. CDR3 sequence reads: CASSFPDPPYEQYF. The CDR3 coding sequence is TGTGCCAGCAGCTTCCCAGATCCCCCCTACGAGCAGTACTTC. This sequence joins TRBV7-9 and TRBJ2-7; D ambiguous. Deletions cut 3 bases from V and 2 bases from J, with 11 bases between. This CDR3 is built from 14 residues. Germline V gives CDR1 SEHNR, CDR2 FQNEAQ (reference sequence).